This paragraph covers one T cell receptor (beta chain) sequence. The target antigen is unknown. The CDR3 is made up of 15 amino acids. CDR1 SGHRS and CDR2 YFSETQ come from the germline V gene. V shed 4 bases, J shed 1 base, and the junction held 2 bases outside the gene matches. TCRdb keeps only in-frame clones here, not all; method: immunoSEQ multiplex PCR. The data show 150,000 to 250,000 clones, with approximately 95% seen just once and more than 0.8% held by the top ten. This specimen belongs to a study of T cell responses to AZD1222 COVID-19 vaccine. Study-wide results and caveats: Nearly half of spike-specific TCRs reportedly go after variant regions that carry no mutations. In all cases, repertoires were sampled only after the peak T cell response.

The sample was peripheral blood, taken 28 days after the second AZD1222 dose. The chain joins TRBV5-1 to TRBJ2-2; TRBD2 matches 9 bases. The TCR originated in an adult who received the AZD1222 COVID-19 vaccine. The CDR3: CASSNSGGNTGELFF. CDR3 nucleotide sequence: TGCGCCAGCAGCAATAGCGGGGGGAACACCGGGGAGCTGTTTTTT.